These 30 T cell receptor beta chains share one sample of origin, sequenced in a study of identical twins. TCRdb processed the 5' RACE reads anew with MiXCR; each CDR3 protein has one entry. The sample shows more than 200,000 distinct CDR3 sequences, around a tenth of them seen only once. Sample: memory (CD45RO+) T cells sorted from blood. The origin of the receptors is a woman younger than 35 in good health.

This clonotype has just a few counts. CDR3 bases: TGCGCCAGCAGCTTGCAGTCTAGCGGGGATTACGAGCAGTACTTC. This encodes CASSLQSSGDYEQYF. The chain employs TRBV5-1 and TRBJ2-7; 9 bases are a match to TRBD2. Germline V gene lookup returns CDR1 SGHRS and CDR2 YFSETQ. The V segment lost 1 base and the J segment 4 bases; nucleotides outside the gene matches: 6. The CDR3 is 15 amino acids.

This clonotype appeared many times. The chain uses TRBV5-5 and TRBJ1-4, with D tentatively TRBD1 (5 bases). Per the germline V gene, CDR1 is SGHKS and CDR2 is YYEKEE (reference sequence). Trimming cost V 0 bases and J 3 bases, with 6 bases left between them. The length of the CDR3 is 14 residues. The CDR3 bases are TGTGCCAGCAGCTTGGGACAGCCTAATGAAAAACTGTTTTTT. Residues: CASSLGQPNEKLFF.

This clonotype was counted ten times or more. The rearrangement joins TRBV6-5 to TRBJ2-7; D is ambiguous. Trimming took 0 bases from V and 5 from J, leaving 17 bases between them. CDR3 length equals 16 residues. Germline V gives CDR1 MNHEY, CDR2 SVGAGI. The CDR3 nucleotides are TGTGCCAGCAGTTACTCGCATTCACTAAACGCGGACGAGCAGTACTTC. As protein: CASSYSHSLNADEQYF.

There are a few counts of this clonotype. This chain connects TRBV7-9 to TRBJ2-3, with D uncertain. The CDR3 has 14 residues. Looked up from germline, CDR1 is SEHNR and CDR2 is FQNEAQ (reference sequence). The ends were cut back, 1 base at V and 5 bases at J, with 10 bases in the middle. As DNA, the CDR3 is TGTGCCAGCAGCTTAGGACACGGAATAGATACGCAGTATTTT. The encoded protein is CASSLGHGIDTQYF.

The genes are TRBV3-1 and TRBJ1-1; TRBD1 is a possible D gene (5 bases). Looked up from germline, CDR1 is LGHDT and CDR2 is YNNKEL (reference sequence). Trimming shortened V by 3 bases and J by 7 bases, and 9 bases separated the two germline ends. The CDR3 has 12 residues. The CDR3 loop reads CASSHGGGEAFF. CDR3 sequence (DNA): TGTGCCAGCAGCCACGGGGGAGGTGAAGCTTTCTTT. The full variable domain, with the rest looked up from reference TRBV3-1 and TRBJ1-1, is DTAVSQTPKYLVTQMGNDKSIKCEQNLGHDTMYWYKQDSKKFLKIMFSYNNKELIINETVPNRFSPKSPDKAHLNLHINSLELGDSAVYFCASSHGGGEAFFGQGTRLTVV.

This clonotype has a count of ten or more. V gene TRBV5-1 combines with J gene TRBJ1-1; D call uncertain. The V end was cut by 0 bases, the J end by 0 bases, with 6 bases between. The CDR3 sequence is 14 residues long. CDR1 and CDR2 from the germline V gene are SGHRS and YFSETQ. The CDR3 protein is CASSLAVMNTEAFF. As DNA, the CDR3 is TGCGCCAGCAGCTTGGCCGTAATGAACACTGAAGCTTTCTTT.

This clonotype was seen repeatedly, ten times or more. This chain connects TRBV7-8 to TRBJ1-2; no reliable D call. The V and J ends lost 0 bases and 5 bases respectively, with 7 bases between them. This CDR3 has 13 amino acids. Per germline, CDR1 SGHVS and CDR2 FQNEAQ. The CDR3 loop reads CASSLAAGYGYTF. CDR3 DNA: TGTGCCAGCAGCTTAGCTGCGGGGTATGGCTACACCTTC.

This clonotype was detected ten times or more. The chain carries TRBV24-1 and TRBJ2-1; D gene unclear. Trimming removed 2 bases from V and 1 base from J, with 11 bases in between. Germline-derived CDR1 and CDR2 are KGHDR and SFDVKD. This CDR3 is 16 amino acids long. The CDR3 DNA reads TGTGCCACCAGTGATTCACACGGGCGGTCCTACAATGAGCAGTTCTTC. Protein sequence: CATSDSHGRSYNEQFF.

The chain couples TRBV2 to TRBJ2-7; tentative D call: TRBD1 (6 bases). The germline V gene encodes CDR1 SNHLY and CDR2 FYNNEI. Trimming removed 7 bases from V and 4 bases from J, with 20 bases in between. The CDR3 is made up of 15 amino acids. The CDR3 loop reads CASMRDKTRIYEQYF. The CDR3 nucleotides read TGTGCCAGCATGAGGGACAAGACAAGGATTTACGAGCAGTACTTC.

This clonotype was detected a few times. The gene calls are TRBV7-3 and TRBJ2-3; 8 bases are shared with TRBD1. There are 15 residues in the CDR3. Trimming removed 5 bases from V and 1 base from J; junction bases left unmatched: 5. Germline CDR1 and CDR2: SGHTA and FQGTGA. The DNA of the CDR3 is TGTGCCAGCAGCCTACAGGGGGTGGGCACAGATACGCAGTATTTT. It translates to CASSLQGVGTDTQYF.

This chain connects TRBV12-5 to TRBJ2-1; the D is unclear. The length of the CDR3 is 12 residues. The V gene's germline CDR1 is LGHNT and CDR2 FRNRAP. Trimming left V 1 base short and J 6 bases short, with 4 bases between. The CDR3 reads CASGLGFNEQFF. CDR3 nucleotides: TGTGCTAGTGGTTTGGGCTTCAATGAGCAGTTCTTC.

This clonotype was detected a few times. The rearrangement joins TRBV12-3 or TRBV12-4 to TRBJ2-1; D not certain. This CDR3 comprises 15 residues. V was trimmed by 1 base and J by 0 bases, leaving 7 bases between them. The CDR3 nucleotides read TGTGCCAGCAGTTTAGGAGACCACTCCTACAATGAGCAGTTCTTC. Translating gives CASSLGDHSYNEQFF.

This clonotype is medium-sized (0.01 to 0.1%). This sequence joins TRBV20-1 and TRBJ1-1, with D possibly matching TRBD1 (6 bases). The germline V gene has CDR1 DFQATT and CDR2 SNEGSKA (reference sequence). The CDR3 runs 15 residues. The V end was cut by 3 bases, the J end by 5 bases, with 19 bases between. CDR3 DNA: TGCAGTGCTAGTTTCCCCAAACAGGGAACAACTGAAGCTTTCTTT. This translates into CSASFPKQGTTEAFF.

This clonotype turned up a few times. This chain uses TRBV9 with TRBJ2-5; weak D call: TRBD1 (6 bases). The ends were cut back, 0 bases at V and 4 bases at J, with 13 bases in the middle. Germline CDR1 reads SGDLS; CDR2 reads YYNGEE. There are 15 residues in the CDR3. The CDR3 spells CASSVETGGGETQYF. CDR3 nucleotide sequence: TGTGCCAGCAGCGTAGAGACAGGTGGGGGAGAGACCCAGTACTTC.

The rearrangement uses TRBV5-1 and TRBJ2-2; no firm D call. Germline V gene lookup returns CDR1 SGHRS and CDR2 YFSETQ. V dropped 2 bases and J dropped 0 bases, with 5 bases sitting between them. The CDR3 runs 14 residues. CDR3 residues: CASSFSPNTGELFF. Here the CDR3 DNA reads TGCGCCAGCAGCTTTAGCCCGAACACCGGGGAGCTGTTTTTT.

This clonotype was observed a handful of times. In DNA, the CDR3 is TGTGCCAGCAGTTTAGTCCCGGCAGGGTCAAAAAACATTCAGTACTTC. Its protein product is CASSLVPAGSKNIQYF. The J gene is TRBJ2-4, the V gene TRBV12-3 or TRBV12-4, with D possibly being TRBD1 (5 bases). The CDR3 consists of 16 residues. Trimming pared 1 base from V and 4 bases from J, leaving 14 bases between.

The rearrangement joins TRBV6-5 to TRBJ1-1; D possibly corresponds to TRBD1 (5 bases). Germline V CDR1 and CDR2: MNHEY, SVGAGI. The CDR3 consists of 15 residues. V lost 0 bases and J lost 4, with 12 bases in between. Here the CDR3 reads CASSYSARVSTEAFF. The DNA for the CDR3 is TGTGCCAGCAGTTACTCAGCCAGGGTGAGCACTGAAGCTTTCTTT.

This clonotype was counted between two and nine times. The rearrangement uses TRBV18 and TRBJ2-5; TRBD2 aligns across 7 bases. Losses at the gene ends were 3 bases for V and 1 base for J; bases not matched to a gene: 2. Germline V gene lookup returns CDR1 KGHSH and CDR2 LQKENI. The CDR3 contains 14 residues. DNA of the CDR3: TGTGCCAGCTCACCCTCTAGCGGCCAAGAGACCCAGTACTTC. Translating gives CASSPSSGQETQYF.

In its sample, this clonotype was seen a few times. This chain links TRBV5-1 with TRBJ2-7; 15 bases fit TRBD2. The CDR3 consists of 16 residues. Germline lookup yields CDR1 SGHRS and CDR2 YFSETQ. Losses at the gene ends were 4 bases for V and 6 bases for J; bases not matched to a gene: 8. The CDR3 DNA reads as TGCGCCAGCAGCACTGGAGTGGGACTAGCGGGAGGCGAGCAGTACTTC. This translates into CASSTGVGLAGGEQYF.

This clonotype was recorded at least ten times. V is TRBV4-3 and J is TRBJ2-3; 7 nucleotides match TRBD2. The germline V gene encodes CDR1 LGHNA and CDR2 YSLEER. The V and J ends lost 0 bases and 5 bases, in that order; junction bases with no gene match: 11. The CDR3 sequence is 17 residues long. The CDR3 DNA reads TGCGCCAGCAGCCAAGATTTAGCTAGCGGTTCGCAAGATACGCAGTATTTT. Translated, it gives CASSQDLASGSQDTQYF.

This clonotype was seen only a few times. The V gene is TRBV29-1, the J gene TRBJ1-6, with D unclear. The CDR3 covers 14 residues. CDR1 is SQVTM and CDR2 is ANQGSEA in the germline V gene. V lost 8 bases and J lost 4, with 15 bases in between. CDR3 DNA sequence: TGCAGCCCGAACGGAGGCAAGTATAATTCACCCCTCCACTTT. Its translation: CSPNGGKYNSPLHF.

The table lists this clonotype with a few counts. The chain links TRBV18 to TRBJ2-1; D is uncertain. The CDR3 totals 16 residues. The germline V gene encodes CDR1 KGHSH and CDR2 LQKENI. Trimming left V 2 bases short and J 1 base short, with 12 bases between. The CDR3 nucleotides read TGTGCCAGCTCACCATTTGGTCCAGGTTCCTACAATGAGCAGTTCTTC. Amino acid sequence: CASSPFGPGSYNEQFF.

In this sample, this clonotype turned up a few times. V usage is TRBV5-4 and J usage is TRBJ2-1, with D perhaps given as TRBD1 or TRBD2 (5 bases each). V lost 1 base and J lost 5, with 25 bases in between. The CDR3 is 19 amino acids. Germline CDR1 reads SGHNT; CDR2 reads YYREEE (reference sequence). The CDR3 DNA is TGTGCCAGCAGCTTGTCTATTGGGAGTTATGGGGGAACACACAATGAGCAGTTCTTC. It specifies CASSLSIGSYGGTHNEQFF.

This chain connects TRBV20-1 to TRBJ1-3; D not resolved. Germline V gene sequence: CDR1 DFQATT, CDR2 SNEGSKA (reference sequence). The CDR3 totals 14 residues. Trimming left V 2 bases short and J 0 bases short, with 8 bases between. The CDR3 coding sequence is TGCAGTGCTAGACGAGGTATCTCTGGAAACACCATATATTTT. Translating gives CSARRGISGNTIYF.

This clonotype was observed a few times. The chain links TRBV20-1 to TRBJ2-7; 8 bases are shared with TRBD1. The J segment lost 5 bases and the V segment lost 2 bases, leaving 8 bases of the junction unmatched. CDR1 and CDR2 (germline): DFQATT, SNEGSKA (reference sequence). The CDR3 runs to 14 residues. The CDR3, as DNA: TGCAGTGCTAGACCCGGGACAGGCTACCACGAGCAGTACTTC. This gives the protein CSARPGTGYHEQYF.

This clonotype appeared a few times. CDR3 bases: TGTGCCACCAGTGACTCCCGGGTAGCCGAAGAGACCCAGTACTTC. It yields the protein CATSDSRVAEETQYF. V usage is TRBV24-1 and J usage is TRBJ2-5; no clear D gene. Per germline, CDR1 KGHDR and CDR2 SFDVKD. The CDR3 is 15 residues long. Trimming left V 4 bases short and J 3 bases short, with 14 bases between.

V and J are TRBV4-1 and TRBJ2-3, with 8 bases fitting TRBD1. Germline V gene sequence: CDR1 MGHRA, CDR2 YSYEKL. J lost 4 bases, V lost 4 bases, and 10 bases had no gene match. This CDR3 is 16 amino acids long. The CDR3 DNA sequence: TGCGCCAGCAGCCCAATAAACAGGGGGGATTCAGATACGCAGTATTTT. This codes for CASSPINRGDSDTQYF.

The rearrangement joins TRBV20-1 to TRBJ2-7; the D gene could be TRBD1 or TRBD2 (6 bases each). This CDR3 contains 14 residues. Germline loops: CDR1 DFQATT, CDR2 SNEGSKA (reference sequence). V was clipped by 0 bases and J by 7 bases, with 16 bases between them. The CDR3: CSARDPRRGEEQYF. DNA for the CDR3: TGCAGTGCTAGAGATCCCAGGAGGGGGGAAGAGCAGTACTTC.

The DNA of the CDR3 is TGTGCTAGTGGGTTTTACAATGAGCAGTTCTTC. Amino acid sequence: CASGFYNEQFF. The chain links TRBV12-5 to TRBJ2-1; D is unclear. Germline V gene data show CDR1 as LGHNT and CDR2 as FRNRAP. There are 11 residues in the CDR3. Trimming pared 6 bases from V and 4 bases from J, leaving 4 bases between.

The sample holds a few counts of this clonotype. DNA of the CDR3: TGTGCCTGGGACAGGGGAACTGGAAACACCATATATTTT. Translating it yields CAWDRGTGNTIYF. The chain uses TRBV30 and TRBJ1-3; the match to TRBD1 covers 8 bases. Germline V lookup: CDR1 GTSNPN, CDR2 SVGIG (reference sequence). The length of the CDR3 is 13 residues. V shed 5 bases and J 2 bases; nucleotides not matched to a gene: 2.